The 25 T cell receptor beta chains below were found in one sample sequenced in a study of blood T cell repertoires in COVID-19. The table came from immunoSEQ multiplex PCR; TCRdb's copy has only in-frame clones and leaves some out. The sample holds almost 400,000 clones, about 90% seen once. Input material: peripheral blood. These receptors came from a woman aged 60-75 years with COVID-19, enrolled during active disease.

The chain employs TRBV6-5 and TRBJ2-7, with D uncertain. The CDR3 runs 12 residues. Trimming took off 5 bases at V and 5 bases at J, with 10 bases between the two ends. Germline-derived CDR1 and CDR2 are MNHEY and SVGAGI. CDR3 in DNA: TGTGCCAGCAGTATCCCGCTAGACGAGCAGTACTTC. The encoded protein is CASSIPLDEQYF.

The rearrangement uses TRBV6-5 and TRBJ1-1; D unresolved. Trimming took off 4 bases at V and 1 base at J, with 13 bases between the two ends. From germline, CDR1 is MNHEY and CDR2 SVGAGI. The CDR3 consists of 15 residues. The CDR3 region is CASSFEGGGNTEAFF. The DNA for the CDR3 is TGTGCCAGCAGTTTCGAAGGAGGAGGGAACACTGAAGCTTTCTTT.

In nucleotides, the CDR3 is TGTGCCAGCAGCAAGGGGTACAATCAGCCCCAGCATTTT. It codes for CASSKGYNQPQHF. The chain employs TRBV7-3 and TRBJ1-5, with D possibly matching TRBD1 (5 bases). Trimming pared 5 bases from V and 3 bases from J, leaving 8 bases between. Germline V gives CDR1 SGHTA, CDR2 FQGTGA. The CDR3 has 13 amino acids. Looking up the rest from reference TRBV7-3 and TRBJ1-5 gives the full variable domain: GAGVSQTPSNKVTEKGKYVELRCDPISGHTALYWYRQSLGQGPEFLIYFQGTGAADDSGLPNDRFFAVRPEGSVSTLKIQRTERGDSAVYLCASSKGYNQPQHFGDGTRLSIL.

The rearrangement links TRBV5-5 to TRBJ2-6; D unresolved. This CDR3 comprises 15 residues. CDR1 SGHKS and CDR2 YYEKEE come from the germline V gene (reference sequence). V lost 4 bases, J lost 1 base, and 9 bases lay in between. DNA for the CDR3: TGTGCCAGCAGCCCCTCACAATCTGGGGCCAACGTCCTGACTTTC. As protein: CASSPSQSGANVLTF.

The gene calls are TRBV9 and TRBJ1-1; D gene ambiguous. CDR1 is SGDLS, CDR2 YYNGEE, per germline. The CDR3 is made up of 14 amino acids. V was pared by 3 bases and J by 0 bases, with 9 bases between. This chain's CDR3 is CASSALSVNTEAFF. As DNA, the CDR3 is TGTGCCAGCAGCGCCTTATCAGTGAACACTGAAGCTTTCTTT.

This clone was picked up one time. V is TRBV28 and J is TRBJ2-1; the D is unclear. The CDR3 has 12 amino acids. V dropped 10 bases and J dropped 3 bases, with 10 bases sitting between them. CDR1 and CDR2 (germline): MDHEN, SYDVKM. The CDR3 sequence: CATAQNYNEQFF. The CDR3 bases are TGTGCCACCGCACAGAACTACAATGAGCAGTTCTTC.

This CDR3 reads CASSLDGLAGGRSEQFF. In DNA form, the CDR3 reads TGTGCCAGCAGCTTAGATGGTCTAGCGGGGGGGCGGAGCGAGCAGTTCTTC. The genes are TRBV11-3 and TRBJ2-1; TRBD2 aligns across 12 bases. The germline V gene encodes CDR1 SGHNT and CDR2 YENEEA. The CDR3 contains 17 residues. Trimming removed 0 bases from V and 10 bases from J; junction bases left unmatched: 10. Filled out from reference TRBV11-3 and TRBJ2-1, the complete variable domain reads EAGVVQSPRYKIIEKKQPVAFWCNPISGHNTLYWYLQNLGQGPELLIRYENEEAVDDSQLPKDRFSAERLKGVDSTLKIQPAELGDSAVYLCASSLDGLAGGRSEQFFGPGTRLTVL.

This clone was detected a few times. The V and J genes are TRBV6-5 and TRBJ2-3; 7 bases match TRBD2. The CDR3 covers 14 residues. CDR1 and CDR2 (germline): MNHEY, SVGAGI. Unmatched junction bases numbered 7, after V lost 7 bases and J lost 3 bases. The CDR3 spells CASIASGGTDTQYF. The CDR3 coding sequence is TGTGCCAGCATAGCTTCCGGGGGGACAGATACGCAGTATTTT.

The chain couples TRBV2 to TRBJ2-6, with TRBD1 matching 8 bases. The CDR3 sequence is 18 residues long. Per germline, CDR1 SNHLY and CDR2 FYNNEI. V lost 5 bases to trimming and J lost 0 bases; unmatched junction nucleotides: 9. In nucleotides, the CDR3 is TGTGCCAGCAGTCCACCGGGACAGGTCCTCTCTGGGGCCAACGTCCTGACTTTC. As protein: CASSPPGQVLSGANVLTF.

The chain uses TRBV29-1 and TRBJ2-7; D is undetermined. Trimming left V 5 bases short and J 3 bases short, with 11 bases between. The germline V gene encodes CDR1 SQVTM and CDR2 ANQGSEA. This CDR3 spans 12 amino acids. CDR3 residues: CSVQDSYYEQYF. DNA of the CDR3: TGCAGCGTTCAGGATTCTTACTACGAGCAGTACTTC.

The V and J genes are TRBV7-2 and TRBJ1-6, with a tentative D call TRBD1 (5 bases). The CDR3 is made up of 14 amino acids. V lost 4 bases to trimming and J lost 7 bases, with 11 bases between them. Germline V lookup: CDR1 SGHTA, CDR2 FQGNSA. The DNA of the CDR3 is TGTGCCAGCAGCTCAAGACAGATGAATTCACCCCTCCACTTT. Protein: CASSSRQMNSPLHF.

The chain is built from TRBV6-5 and TRBJ2-1; TRBD2 agrees at 10 bases. The germline CDR1 and CDR2 sequences are MNHEY and SVGAGI. The CDR3 length is 15 residues. The V and J ends lost 8 bases and 8 bases, in that order; junction bases with no gene match: 12. Here the CDR3 DNA reads TGTGCCAGCGCGGGGAGCGGGGGGGCTACACATGAGCAGTTCTTC. Its translation: CASAGSGGATHEQFF.

This clone was detected a few times. The chain carries TRBV10-3 and TRBJ2-3; D may be TRBD2 (5 bases). The CDR3 has 14 amino acids. Germline V CDR1 and CDR2: ENHRY, SYGVKD. V was cut by 8 bases and J by 0 bases, with 12 bases left in between. CDR3 loop: CAIARDESTDTQYF. Here the CDR3 DNA reads TGTGCCATCGCACGGGATGAAAGCACAGATACGCAGTATTTT.

The chain links TRBV5-6 to TRBJ1-1; no reliable D call. CDR3 length: 13 amino acids. V was pared by 3 bases and J by 1 base, with 7 bases between. The germline V gene encodes CDR1 SGHDT and CDR2 YYEEEE. CDR3 in DNA: TGTGCCAGCAGCTGGACTACGAACACTGAAGCTTTCTTT. Translation gives CASSWTTNTEAFF. Full variable domain (remainder filled in from reference TRBV5-6 and TRBJ1-1): DAGVTQSPTHLIKTRGQQVTLRCSPKSGHDTVSWYQQALGQGPQFIFQYYEEEERQRGNFPDRFSGHQFPNYSSELNVNALLLGDSALYLCASSWTTNTEAFFGQGTRLTVV.

The rearrangement uses TRBV21-1 and TRBJ2-3; the table calls TRBD1, which could not be checked here. TRBV21-1 is a known pseudogene. This CDR3 spans 16 amino acids. CDR3: CEGQGDHLARTDTQYF. The CDR3 DNA reads as TGTGAAGGACAGGGGGACCACCTAGCAAGGACAGATACGCAGTATTTT.

The chain employs TRBV7-6 and TRBJ2-7; 10 bases align to TRBD1. V was clipped by 0 bases and J by 4 bases; unmatched bases: 9. The V gene's germline CDR1 is SGHVS and CDR2 FNYEAQ. CDR3 length: 17 amino acids. The CDR3 is CASSLAQSAGQGYEQYF. CDR3 nucleotide sequence: TGTGCCAGCAGCTTAGCGCAATCAGCGGGACAGGGGTACGAGCAGTACTTC.

This chain joins TRBV11-1 and TRBJ1-1; D remains unclear. Trimming took off 5 bases at V and 1 base at J, with 8 bases between the two ends. The CDR3 totals 13 residues. CDR1 is SGHAT and CDR2 is FQDESV in the germline V gene (reference sequence). DNA for the CDR3: TGTGCCAGCAGCAATACCGGGAACACTGAAGCTTTCTTT. This gives the protein CASSNTGNTEAFF.

V is TRBV9 and J is TRBJ2-2; D possibly corresponds to TRBD1 (5 bases). Trimming cost V 4 bases and J 3 bases, with 10 bases left between them. Looked up from germline, CDR1 is SGDLS and CDR2 is YYNGEE. The CDR3 is 14 residues long. CDR3 sequence reads: CASSTQGYTGELFF. In DNA, the CDR3 is TGTGCCAGCAGCACCCAGGGTTACACCGGGGAGCTGTTTTTT. The entire variable domain, with the rest obtained from reference TRBV9 and TRBJ2-2, is as follows: DSGVTQTPKHLITATGQRVTLRCSPRSGDLSVYWYQQSLDQGLQFLIQYYNGEERAKGNILERFSAQQFPDLHSELNLSSLELGDSALYFCASSTQGYTGELFFGEGSRLTVL.

The V and J genes are TRBV2 and TRBJ2-7, with a possible D match to TRBD2 (6 bases). Between the trimmed V and J ends, which lost 3 bases and 7 bases, there was a span of 10 bases. In germline, CDR1 is SNHLY, CDR2 FYNNEI. The CDR3 loop spans 12 amino acids. CDR3 region: CASSDYRGEQYF. CDR3 sequence (DNA): TGTGCCAGCAGTGATTACCGGGGGGAGCAGTACTTC.

This clone has just a few counts. The V gene is TRBV7-2, the J gene TRBJ1-1, with D maybe TRBD1 (6 bases). Germline V gene sequence: CDR1 SGHTA, CDR2 FQGNSA. The CDR3 extends over 15 amino acids. V lost 1 base to trimming and J lost 4 bases, with 13 bases between them. The CDR3 DNA follows: TGTGCCAGCAGCTTAGACGGGGGAGGGGGCACTGAAGCTTTCTTT. Protein product: CASSLDGGGGTEAFF.

The gene calls are TRBV19 and TRBJ2-3; TRBD2 aligns across 8 bases. Germline CDR1 reads LNHDA; CDR2 reads SQIVND (reference sequence). The V and J ends lost 5 bases and 1 base, in that order; junction bases with no gene match: 8. This CDR3 contains 16 residues. The CDR3 is CASSLPGGPGTDTQYF. CDR3 DNA: TGTGCCAGTAGTTTACCGGGGGGGCCGGGCACAGATACGCAGTATTTT. The complete variable domain, with remaining parts taken from reference TRBV19 and TRBJ2-3, reads DGGITQSPKYLFRKEGQNVTLSCEQNLNHDAMYWYRQDPGQGLRLIYYSQIVNDFQKGDIAEGYSVSREKKESFPLTVTSAQKNPTAFYLCASSLPGGPGTDTQYFGPGTRLTVL.

The chain is built from TRBV27 and TRBJ1-4, with 9 positions matching TRBD1. There are 15 residues in the CDR3. Trimming removed 4 bases from V and 7 bases from J; junction bases left unmatched: 7. Germline values: CDR1 MNHEY, CDR2 SMNVEV (reference sequence). The CDR3 DNA reads as TGTGCCAGCAGTTCATCGACAGGGGGTGGTGAAAAACTGTTTTTT. Protein: CASSSSTGGGEKLFF.

This chain joins TRBV5-1 and TRBJ2-7; D is possibly TRBD2 (5 bases). This CDR3 comprises 14 residues. V was pared by 5 bases and J by 1 base, with 13 bases between. Germline CDR1 SGHRS, CDR2 YFSETQ. CDR3 DNA: TGCGCCAGCAGGAGGGAATTAGCTTCCTACGAGCAGTACTTC. This codes for CASRRELASYEQYF.

The chain uses TRBV6-5 and TRBJ2-1, with TRBD2 matching over 12 bases. This CDR3 has 15 amino acids. From germline, CDR1 is MNHEY and CDR2 SVGAGI. V gave up 4 bases and J gave up 6 bases; unmatched junction bases: 4. CDR3: CASSLLAGGVNEQFF. In DNA, the CDR3 is TGTGCCAGCAGTTTACTAGCGGGGGGTGTCAATGAGCAGTTCTTC.

This clone has only one observation. The gene calls are TRBV7-9 and TRBJ1-2; D is unclear. Germline V gene data show CDR1 as SEHNR and CDR2 as FQNEAQ (reference sequence). The CDR3 has 13 residues. Trimming shortened V by 2 bases and J by 3 bases, and 7 bases separated the two germline ends. The CDR3 nucleotides read TGTGCCAGCAGCTTACAGCGTGACTATGGCTACACCTTC. Translating gives CASSLQRDYGYTF.